Listed below are T cell receptor beta chains from one sample, sequenced in a study of radiation and T cells in renal cell carcinoma. This table comes from immunoSEQ multiplex PCR, and its TCRdb copy is limited to in-frame clones, with some not included. The sample includes some 78,000 clones, 80% to 90% of them seen just once. Here the sequenced sample was blood, taken from a patient whose treatment included radiotherapy and nephrectomy. Receptors were obtained from a woman aged 70-85 years with renal cell carcinoma. Both conserved end residues are trimmed from each CDR3.

V gene,CDR3 length,J gene,CDR3 protein
TRBV28,15,TRBJ2-3,ASSNQGGRSPRNTQY
TRBV7-2,14,TRBJ1-3,ASSLATMLSGNTIY
TRBV9,13,TRBJ1-1,ASSVPTGGSTEAF
TRBV29-1,11,TRBJ1-1,SVAGLANTEAF
TRBV30,14,TRBJ1-5,AWRTGGLYSNQPQH
TRBV14,12,TRBJ2-2,ASSQEMSTGELF
TRBV7-3,13,TRBJ1-6,ASSSWGTDNSPLH
TRBV7-6,13,TRBJ2-7,ASSLASGQGYEQY
TRBV6-5,12,TRBJ1-2,ASSPGTSNYGYT
TRBV5-1,12,TRBJ1-1,ASSLTGKGTEAF
TRBV7-9,10,TRBJ1-2,ASSRTGDGYT
TRBV9,13,TRBJ2-1,ASSRAGGPYNEQF
TRBV30,12,TRBJ1-2,AWTWGRVRLGYT
TRBV7-2,13,TRBJ2-1,ASSTVAGGPYEQF
TRBV4-2,14,TRBJ1-1,ASSQGGQGGRTEAF
TRBV6-5,12,TRBJ2-7,ASSRGGQGSEQY
TRBV11-3,12,TRBJ1-1,ASRPGQKNTEAF
TRBV7-2,12,TRBJ2-7,ASSLDGRGGEQY
TRBV19,13,TRBJ2-1,ASTTGQGTYNEQF
TRBV28,13,TRBJ1-5,ASSFPSSSNQPQH
TRBV27,13,TRBJ2-5,ASSFLAGGQETQY
TRBV11-3,12,TRBJ2-3,ASSPGLPTDTQY
TRBV10-3,10,TRBJ2-1,ASGPPRPEQF
TRBV11-2,14,TRBJ1-6,ASTAGQTFYNSPLH
TRBV10-1,14,TRBJ2-7,ASSSGTSGEVYEQY
TRBV6-4,13,TRBJ2-1,ASSDSSGSYNEQF
TRBV27,12,TRBJ2-7,ASSLSGGAGEQY
TRBV13,14,TRBJ2-5,ASSVRLGLYQETQY
TRBV4-3,12,TRBJ2-1,ASSLGQGVDEQF
TRBV25-1,13,TRBJ1-2,ASSAAGTGRNGYT
TRBV5-6,12,TRBJ2-4,ASSRVGETAIQY
TRBV5-1,11,TRBJ2-5,ASSLELRETQY
TRBV19,12,TRBJ2-2,ASRGGQSTGELF
TRBV5-1,12,TRBJ1-5,ASSLGGGEQPQH
TRBV9,13,TRBJ2-3,ASSVVDSGTDTQY
TRBV28,12,TRBJ1-1,ASSERGLDTEAF
TRBV14,13,TRBJ1-4,ASSHRISRGEKLF
TRBV19,13,TRBJ1-6,ASSTGLGERSPLH
TRBV5-6,10,TRBJ2-5,ASSTLMKTQY
TRBV5-1,13,TRBJ2-1,ASSKTGEAYNEQF
TRBV27,13,TRBJ1-1,ASSSSTGWMWKAF
TRBV5-1,14,TRBJ2-7,ASSQGLAGGSYEQY
TRBV2,13,TRBJ2-1,ATKGGRSSYNEQF
TRBV30,12,TRBJ1-2,AWTRGGTNYGYT
TRBV9,13,TRBJ2-5,ASSASRGGRQTQY
TRBV5-1,12,TRBJ1-1,ASSYGQGGTEAF
TRBV18,15,TRBJ1-1,ASSPRGIGQVYTEAF
TRBV5-1,13,TRBJ2-5,ASSLTLTTQETQY
TRBV11-1,13,TRBJ2-7,ASSLIAGGPNEQY
TRBV5-3,9,TRBJ1-2,ARSFWYGYT
TRBV5-6,13,TRBJ1-1,ASSRADMIRVEAF